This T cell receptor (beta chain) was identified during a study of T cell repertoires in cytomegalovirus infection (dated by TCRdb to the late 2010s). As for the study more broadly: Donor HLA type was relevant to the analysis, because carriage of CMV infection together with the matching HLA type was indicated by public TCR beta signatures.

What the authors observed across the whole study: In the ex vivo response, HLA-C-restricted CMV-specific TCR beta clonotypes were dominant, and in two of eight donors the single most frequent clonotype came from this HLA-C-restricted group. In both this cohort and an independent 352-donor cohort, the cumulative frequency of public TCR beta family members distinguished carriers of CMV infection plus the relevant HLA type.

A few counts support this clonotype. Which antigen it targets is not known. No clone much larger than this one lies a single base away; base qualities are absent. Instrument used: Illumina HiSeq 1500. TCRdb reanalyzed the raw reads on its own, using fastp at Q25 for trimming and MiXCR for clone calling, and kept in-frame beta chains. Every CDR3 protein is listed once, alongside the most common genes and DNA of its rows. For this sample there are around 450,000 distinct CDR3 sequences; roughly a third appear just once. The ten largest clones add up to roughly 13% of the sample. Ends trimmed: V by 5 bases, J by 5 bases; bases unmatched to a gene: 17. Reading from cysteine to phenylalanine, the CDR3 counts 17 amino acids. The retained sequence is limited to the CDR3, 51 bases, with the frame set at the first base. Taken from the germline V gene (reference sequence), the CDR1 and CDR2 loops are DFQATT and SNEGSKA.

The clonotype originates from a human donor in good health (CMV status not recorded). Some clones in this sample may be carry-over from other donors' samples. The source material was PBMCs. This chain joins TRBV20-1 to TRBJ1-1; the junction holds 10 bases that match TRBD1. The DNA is TGCAGTGCTCCAAAGGACAGGGGGGACGTTTTTTGGACTGAAGCTTTCTTT. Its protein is CSAPKDRGDVFWTEAFF.